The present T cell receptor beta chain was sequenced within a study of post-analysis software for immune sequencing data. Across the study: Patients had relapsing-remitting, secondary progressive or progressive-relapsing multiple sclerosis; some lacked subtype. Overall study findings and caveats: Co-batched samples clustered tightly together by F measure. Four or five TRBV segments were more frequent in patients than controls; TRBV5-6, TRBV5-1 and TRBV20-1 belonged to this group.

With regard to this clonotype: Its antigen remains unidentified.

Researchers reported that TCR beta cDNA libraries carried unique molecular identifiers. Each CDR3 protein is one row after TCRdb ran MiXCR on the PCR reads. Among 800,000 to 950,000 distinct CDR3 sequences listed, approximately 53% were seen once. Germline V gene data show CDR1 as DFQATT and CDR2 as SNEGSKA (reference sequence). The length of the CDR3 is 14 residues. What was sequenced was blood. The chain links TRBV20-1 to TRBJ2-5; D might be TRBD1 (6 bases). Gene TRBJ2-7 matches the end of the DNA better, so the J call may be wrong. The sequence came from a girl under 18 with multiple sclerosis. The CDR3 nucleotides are TGCAGTGCTAGAGATCGCGACAGGATTTACGAGCAGTACTTC. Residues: CSARDRDRIYEQYF.